The rows below give T cell receptor beta chains drawn from one sample of a study of Graves' ophthalmopathy and Graves' hyperthyroidism. TCRdb used MiXCR to reprocess the multiplex PCR reads, holding one entry per CDR3 protein. The table shows about 740,000 distinct CDR3 sequences, with 40% occurring only once. Sequencing was done on a sample of peripheral blood. These TCRs come from an adult man with Graves' ophthalmopathy. The CDR3 runs from the conserved cysteine through the conserved F or W. The D gene is left open where the match is weak. Clone size is stated in some rows and not others, as once, few, many or a class when expanded.

CDR3aa,d_gene,j_gene,v_gene,abundance
CASSLSLELFF,.,TRBJ2-2,TRBV7-6,.
CASSFGLGGDYGYTF,.,TRBJ1-2,TRBV28,.
CASSMGQGLISSGANVLTF,TRBD1,TRBJ2-6,TRBV19,.
CASSSRLAGEAGANVLTF,TRBD2,TRBJ2-6,TRBV5-1,many
CASSLDSHNSPLHF,.,TRBJ1-6,TRBV7-9,few
CASSPCSRETQCF,.,TRBJ2-5,TRBV4-1,.
CASSQDWTFNNHPQHF,.,TRBJ1-5,TRBV4-1,.
CASSLDGSETQYF,.,TRBJ2-5,TRBV11-2,few
CATSDSRLNQETQYF,.,TRBJ2-5,TRBV24-1,many
CASSEVGAGEGTGELFF,TRBD2,TRBJ2-2,TRBV10-1,many
CASSHRPRAEAFF,.,TRBJ1-1,TRBV9,few
CASSLEAGLYEQYF,.,TRBJ2-7,TRBV5-5,few
CASSRSAGELFF,.,TRBJ2-2,TRBV25-1,.
CAWSHGYGYTF,.,TRBJ1-2,TRBV7-2,many
CASSQGRGRYEQYF,TRBD2,TRBJ2-7,TRBV7-9,few
CSARRGQANTEAFF,TRBD1,TRBJ1-1,TRBV20-1,many
CASSLDRGGWGSEKLFF,.,TRBJ1-4,TRBV5-1,once
CATSDSTGVHQPQHF,.,TRBJ1-5,TRBV24-1,many
CASSLEGEVYEQYF,.,TRBJ2-7,TRBV7-9,few
CASSNRDRVNTEAFF,TRBD1,TRBJ1-1,TRBV5-4,few
CASSGTGAGETQYF,TRBD1,TRBJ2-5,TRBV2,.
CASTKTGQGRPYEQYF,TRBD1,TRBJ2-7,TRBV12-3/TRBV12-4,.
CASSSQDEKLFF,.,TRBJ1-4,TRBV25-1,many
CSVMGTGVTGYTF,TRBD1,TRBJ1-2,TRBV29-1,.
CASSQVRLQSLDPNEKLFF,.,TRBJ1-4,TRBV7-9,.
CASSAGDNNSPLHF,.,TRBJ1-6,TRBV9,.
CASSPLAGGPTGELFF,TRBD2,TRBJ2-2,TRBV7-6,few
CASSVAGRYTEAFF,.,TRBJ1-1,TRBV2,.
CASSANPGQPNTEAFF,.,TRBJ1-1,TRBV19,.
CASSLAVSGNTIYF,.,TRBJ1-3,TRBV7-9,few
CASSLRYTEAFF,.,TRBJ1-1,TRBV5-8,many